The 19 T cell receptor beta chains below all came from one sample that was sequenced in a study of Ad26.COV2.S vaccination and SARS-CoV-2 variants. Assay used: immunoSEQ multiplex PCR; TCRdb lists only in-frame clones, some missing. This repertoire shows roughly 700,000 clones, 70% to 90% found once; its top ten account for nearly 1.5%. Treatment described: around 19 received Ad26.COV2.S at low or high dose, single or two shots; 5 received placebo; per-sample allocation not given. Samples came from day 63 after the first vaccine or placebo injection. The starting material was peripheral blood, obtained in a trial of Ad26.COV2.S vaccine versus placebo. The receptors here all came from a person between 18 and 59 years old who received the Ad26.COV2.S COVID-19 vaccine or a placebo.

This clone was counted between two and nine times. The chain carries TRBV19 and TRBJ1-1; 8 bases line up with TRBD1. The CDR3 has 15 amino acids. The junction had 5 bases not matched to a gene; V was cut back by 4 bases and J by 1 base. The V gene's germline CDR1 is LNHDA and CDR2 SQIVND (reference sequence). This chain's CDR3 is CASSTTGGGNTEAFF. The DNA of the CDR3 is TGTGCCAGTAGTACCACAGGGGGAGGGAACACTGAAGCTTTCTTT.

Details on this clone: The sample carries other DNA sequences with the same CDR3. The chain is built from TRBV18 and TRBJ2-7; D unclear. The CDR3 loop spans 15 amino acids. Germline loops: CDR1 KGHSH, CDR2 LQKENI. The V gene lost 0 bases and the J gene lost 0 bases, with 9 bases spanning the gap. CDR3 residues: CASSPPSVSSYEQYF. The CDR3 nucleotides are TGTGCCAGCTCACCACCCTCAGTTAGCTCCTACGAGCAGTACTTC.

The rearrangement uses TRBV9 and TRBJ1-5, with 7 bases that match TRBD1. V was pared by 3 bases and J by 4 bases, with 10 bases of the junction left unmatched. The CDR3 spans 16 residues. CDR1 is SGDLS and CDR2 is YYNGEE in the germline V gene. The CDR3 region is CASSAPRTGFNQPQHF. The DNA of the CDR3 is TGTGCCAGCAGCGCGCCTCGGACAGGCTTTAATCAGCCCCAGCATTTT.

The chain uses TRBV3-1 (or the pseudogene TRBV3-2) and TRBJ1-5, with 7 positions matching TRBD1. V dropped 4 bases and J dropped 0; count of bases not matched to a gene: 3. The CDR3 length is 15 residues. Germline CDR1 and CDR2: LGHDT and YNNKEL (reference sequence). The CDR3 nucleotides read TGTGCCAGCAGCCCGACAGGGTATAGCAATCAGCCCCAGCATTTT. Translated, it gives CASSPTGYSNQPQHF.

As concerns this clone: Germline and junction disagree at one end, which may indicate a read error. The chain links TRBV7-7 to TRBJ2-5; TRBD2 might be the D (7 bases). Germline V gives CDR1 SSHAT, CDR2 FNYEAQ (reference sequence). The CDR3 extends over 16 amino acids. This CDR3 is CASSLDGGALGETQYF. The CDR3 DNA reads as TGTGCTAGCAGCTTAGATGGGGGGGCTCTCGGGGAGACCCAGTACTTC.

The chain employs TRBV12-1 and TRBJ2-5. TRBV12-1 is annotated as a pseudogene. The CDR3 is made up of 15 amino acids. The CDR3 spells CASSPPGALPETQYF. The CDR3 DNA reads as TGTGCCAGCAGCCCTCCGGGGGCTCTACCAGAGACCCAGTACTTC.

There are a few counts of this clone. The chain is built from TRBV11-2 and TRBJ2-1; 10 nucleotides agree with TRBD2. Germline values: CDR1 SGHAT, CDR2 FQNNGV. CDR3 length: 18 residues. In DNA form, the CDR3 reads TGTACGGGACTTTGGGACGGACTAGCGGTGAGCTCCTACAATGAGCAGTTCTTC. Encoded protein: CTGLWDGLAVSSYNEQFF. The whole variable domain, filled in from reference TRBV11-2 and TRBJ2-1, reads EAGVAQSPRYKIIEKRQSVAFWCNPISGHATLYWYQQILGQGPKLLIQFQNNGVVDDSQLPKDRFSAERLKGVDSTLKIQPAKLEDSAVYLCTGLWDGLAVSSYNEQFFGPGTRLTVL.

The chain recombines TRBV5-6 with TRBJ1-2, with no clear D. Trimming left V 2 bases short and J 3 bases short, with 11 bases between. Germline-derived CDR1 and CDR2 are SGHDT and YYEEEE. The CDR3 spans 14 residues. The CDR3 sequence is CASSLVEVYYGYTF. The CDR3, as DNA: TGTGCCAGCAGCTTAGTCGAGGTATACTATGGCTACACCTTC.

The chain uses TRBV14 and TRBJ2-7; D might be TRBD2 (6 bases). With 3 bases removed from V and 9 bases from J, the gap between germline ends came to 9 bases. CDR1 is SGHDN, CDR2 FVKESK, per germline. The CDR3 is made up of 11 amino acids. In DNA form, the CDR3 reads TGTGCCAGCAGCCAGGGGGGAGGGCAGTACTTC. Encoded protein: CASSQGGGQYF.

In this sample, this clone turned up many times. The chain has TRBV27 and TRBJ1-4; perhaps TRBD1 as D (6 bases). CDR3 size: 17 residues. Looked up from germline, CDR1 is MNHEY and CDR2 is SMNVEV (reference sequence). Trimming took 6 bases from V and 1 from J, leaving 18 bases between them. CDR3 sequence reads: CASRKTGTPVTNEKLFF. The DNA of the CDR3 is TGTGCCAGCAGGAAAACCGGGACACCAGTAACTAATGAAAAACTGTTTTTT. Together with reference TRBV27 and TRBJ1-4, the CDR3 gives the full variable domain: EAQVTQNPRYLITVTGKKLTVTCSQNMNHEYMSWYRQDPGLGLRQIYYSMNVEVTDKGDVPEGYKVSRKEKRNFPLILESPSPNQTSLYFCASRKTGTPVTNEKLFFGSGTQLSVL.

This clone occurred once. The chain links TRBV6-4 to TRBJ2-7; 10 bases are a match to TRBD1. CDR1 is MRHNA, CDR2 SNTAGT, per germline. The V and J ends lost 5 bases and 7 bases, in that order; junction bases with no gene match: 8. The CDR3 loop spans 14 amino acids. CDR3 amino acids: CASSPGTGVEEQYF. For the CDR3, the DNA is TGTGCCAGCAGTCCCGGGACAGGGGTAGAAGAGCAGTACTTC.

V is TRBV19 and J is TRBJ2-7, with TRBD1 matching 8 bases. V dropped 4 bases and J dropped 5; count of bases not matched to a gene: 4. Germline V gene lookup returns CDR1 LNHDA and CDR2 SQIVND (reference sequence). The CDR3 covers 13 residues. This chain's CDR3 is CASSSAGGDEQYF. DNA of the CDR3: TGTGCCAGTAGTAGCGCAGGGGGCGACGAGCAGTACTTC.

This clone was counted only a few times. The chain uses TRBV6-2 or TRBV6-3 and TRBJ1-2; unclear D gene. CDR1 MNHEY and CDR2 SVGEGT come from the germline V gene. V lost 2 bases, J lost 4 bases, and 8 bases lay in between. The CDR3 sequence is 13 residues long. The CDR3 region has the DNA TGTGCCAGCAGTTACGGATCATTCTATGGCTACACCTTC. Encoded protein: CASSYGSFYGYTF.

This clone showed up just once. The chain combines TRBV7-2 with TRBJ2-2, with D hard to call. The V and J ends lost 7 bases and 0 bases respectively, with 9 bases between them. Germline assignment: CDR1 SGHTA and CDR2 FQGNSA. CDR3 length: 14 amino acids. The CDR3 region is CASTREPNTGELFF. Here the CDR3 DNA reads TGTGCCAGCACTCGAGAGCCGAACACCGGGGAGCTGTTTTTT.

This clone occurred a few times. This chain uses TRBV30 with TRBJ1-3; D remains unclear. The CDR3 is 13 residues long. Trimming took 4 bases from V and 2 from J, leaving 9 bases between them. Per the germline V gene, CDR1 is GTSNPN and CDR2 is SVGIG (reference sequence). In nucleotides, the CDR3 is TGTGCCTGGAAGGGAGATCCTGGAAACACCATATATTTT. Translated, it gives CAWKGDPGNTIYF.

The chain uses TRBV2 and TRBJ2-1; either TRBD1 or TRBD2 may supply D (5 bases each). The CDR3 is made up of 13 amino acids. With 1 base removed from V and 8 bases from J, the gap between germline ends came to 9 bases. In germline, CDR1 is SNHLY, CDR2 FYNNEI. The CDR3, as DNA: TGTGCCAGCAGTGAAGAGGGGACGGATGAGCAGTTCTTC. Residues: CASSEEGTDEQFF.

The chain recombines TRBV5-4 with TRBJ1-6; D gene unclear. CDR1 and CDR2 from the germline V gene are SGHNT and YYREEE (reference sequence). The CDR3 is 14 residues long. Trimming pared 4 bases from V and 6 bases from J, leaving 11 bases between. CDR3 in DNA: TGTGCCAGCAGCCCCCTTAAAGCTAATTCACCCCTCCACTTT. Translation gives CASSPLKANSPLHF.

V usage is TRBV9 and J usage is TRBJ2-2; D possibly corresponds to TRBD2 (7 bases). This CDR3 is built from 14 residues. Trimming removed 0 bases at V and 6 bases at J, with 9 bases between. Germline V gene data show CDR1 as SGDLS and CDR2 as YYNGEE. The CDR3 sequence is CASSVDGGPGELFF. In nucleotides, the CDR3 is TGTGCCAGCAGCGTAGACGGGGGGCCCGGGGAGCTGTTTTTT.

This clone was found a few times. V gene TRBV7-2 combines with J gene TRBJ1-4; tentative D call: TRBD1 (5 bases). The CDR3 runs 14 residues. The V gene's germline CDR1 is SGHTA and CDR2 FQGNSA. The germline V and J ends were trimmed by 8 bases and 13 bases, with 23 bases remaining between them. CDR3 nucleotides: TGTGCCAGCCGCTCCAGCCCGGGGGGGATCGGACTGTTTTTT. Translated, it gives CASRSSPGGIGLFF.